This T cell receptor (beta chain) originates from a study of T cells in Graves' hyperthyroidism and ophthalmopathy. The investigators amplified TCR beta CDR3 regions from RNA transcripts. First-round RT-PCR targeting the TCR CDR3 was performed with the HTBI primer set. From the multiplex PCR reads, TCRdb called clonotypes with MiXCR, one entry per CDR3 protein. The table records roughly 420,000 distinct CDR3 sequences, less than 20% of them present only once. A remark on this clonotype: Antigen unknown.

Germline V gene lookup returns CDR1 SGHVS and CDR2 FNYEAQ. The ends lost 5 bases at V and 8 bases at J; junction bases unmatched: 6. The CDR3 is 14 residues long. Broader study findings: Prediction of ophthalmopathy progression came a median approximately 7 months pre-onset.

The study based diagnoses on clinical symptoms, serum thyroxine and TRAb, thyroid ultrasound and orbital computed tomography. The source is a woman aged 18-29 years with Graves' hyperthyroidism. Specimen: blood. V usage is TRBV7-6 and J usage is TRBJ1-2; 12 nucleotides match TRBD1. Written as DNA, the CDR3 is TGTGCCAGCAGCGCGGGACAGGGGGCAAGGGGCTACACCTTC. Its protein is CASSAGQGARGYTF.